A single sample gave rise to the 27 T cell receptor beta chains below, sequenced in a study of CD8 T cells in Susac syndrome. Reverse transcription of about 0.5 to 1 ug RNA used random hexamers. One entry per CDR3 protein, called by TCRdb with MiXCR from the immunoSEQ multiplex PCR reads. This table has 150,000 to 250,000 distinct CDR3 sequences, nearly 95% appearing once. The sequencing input was CD4+ T cells from PBMCs. The source is a human donor with multiple sclerosis.

V gene TRBV20-1 combines with J gene TRBJ2-1; 7 positions agree with TRBD2. CDR1 DFQATT and CDR2 SNEGSKA come from the germline V gene (reference sequence). Trimming cost V 3 bases and J 4 bases; bases outside gene matches: 3. The CDR3 extends over 13 amino acids. The CDR3 DNA is TGCAGTGCTAGGCTCGGGGGGTACAATGAGCAGTTCTTC. It encodes CSARLGGYNEQFF.

This rearrangement joins TRBV7-2 to TRBJ2-5; 10 nucleotides match TRBD1. Unmatched junction bases numbered 9, after V lost 4 bases and J lost 1 base. The CDR3 sequence is 17 residues long. Germline V lookup: CDR1 SGHTA, CDR2 FQGNSA. This CDR3 is CASSSAPWTGGQETQYF. DNA of the CDR3: TGTGCCAGCAGCTCAGCTCCCTGGACAGGGGGCCAAGAGACCCAGTACTTC.

This sequence joins TRBV20-1 and TRBJ2-1, with D unclear. The CDR3 has 14 amino acids. The germline CDR1 and CDR2 sequences are DFQATT and SNEGSKA (reference sequence). V lost 3 bases to trimming and J lost 4 bases, with 13 bases between them. CDR3 loop: CSASAPPLYNEQFF. The CDR3 DNA follows: TGCAGTGCTAGTGCCCCACCCCTTTACAATGAGCAGTTCTTC.

J is TRBJ2-2 and V is TRBV3-1; D gene unclear. Germline CDR1 reads LGHDT; CDR2 reads YNNKEL (reference sequence). The CDR3 totals 15 residues. V lost 0 bases to trimming and J lost 0 bases, with 5 bases between them. Written as DNA, the CDR3 is TGTGCCAGCAGCCAAGAAGGACCGAACACCGGGGAGCTGTTTTTT. Translated, it gives CASSQEGPNTGELFF.

This clonotype was counted once. This chain connects TRBV6-1 to TRBJ2-1; TRBD1 matches at 8 bases. This CDR3 comprises 16 residues. V trimming: 5 bases; J trimming: 2 bases; junction bases outside the gene matches: 8. The germline V gene has CDR1 MNHNS and CDR2 SASEGT. CDR3 DNA sequence: TGTGCCAGCAGTCCCTGGACACAGGGGGCCTACAATGAGCAGTTCTTC. Translating gives CASSPWTQGAYNEQFF.

This rearrangement joins TRBV5-1 to TRBJ1-1; D not certain. The V end lost 1 base, the J end lost 8 bases, and 9 bases lay between the germline ends. CDR1 SGHRS and CDR2 YFSETQ come from the germline V gene. The CDR3 contains 12 residues. CDR3 sequence (DNA): TGCGCCAGCAGCTTGCAAGGAAGGGAAGCTTTCTTT. Translation gives CASSLQGREAFF. The full variable domain, in which reference TRBV5-1 and TRBJ1-1 provide the parts outside the CDR3, is KAGVTQTPRYLIKTRGQQVTLSCSPISGHRSVSWYQQTPGQGLQFLFEYFSETQRNKGNFPGRFSGRQFSNSRSEMNVSTLELGDSALYLCASSLQGREAFFGQGTRLTVV.

CDR3 DNA sequence: TGTGCTAGTGGTTTGGTACGGGGCAGGGAGAACTACGAGCAGTACTTC. Amino acids: CASGLVRGRENYEQYF. The V gene is TRBV12-5, the J gene TRBJ2-7, with D perhaps being TRBD1 or TRBD2 (5 bases each). Germline loops: CDR1 LGHNT, CDR2 FRNRAP. Trimming took 0 bases from V and 3 from J, leaving 15 bases between them. The CDR3 is 16 residues long. Full variable domain (rest looked up from reference TRBV12-5 and TRBJ2-7): DARVTQTPRHKVTEMGQEVTMRCQPILGHNTVFWYRQTMMQGLELLAYFRNRAPLDDSGMPKDRFSAEMPDATLATLKIQPSEPRDSAVYFCASGLVRGRENYEQYFGPGTRLTVT.

Here the CDR3 reads CAWSREGWSYGYTF. The CDR3 coding sequence is TGTGCCTGGAGTAGGGAGGGTTGGTCCTATGGCTACACCTTC. This chain links TRBV30 with TRBJ1-2, with D uncertain. The V and J ends lost 2 bases and 4 bases respectively, with 14 bases between them. Germline V CDR1 and CDR2: GTSNPN, SVGIG (reference sequence). The CDR3 runs 14 residues.

The V gene is TRBV20-1, the J gene TRBJ1-5; tentative D call: TRBD1 (5 bases). V lost 6 bases and J 2 bases, leaving 14 bases between the germline ends. The CDR3 spans 14 residues. Germline assignment: CDR1 DFQATT and CDR2 SNEGSKA (reference sequence). DNA of the CDR3: TGCAGTGCCAAGGGACTGGGGGGCAATCAGCCCCAGCATTTT. This encodes CSAKGLGGNQPQHF.

The chain uses TRBV6-6 and TRBJ1-1; D is uncertain. V was pared by 7 bases and J by 8 bases, with 11 bases between. The CDR3 has 11 amino acids. The germline V gene has CDR1 MNHNY and CDR2 SVGAGI (reference sequence). The CDR3 nucleotides read TGTGCCAGCACTATAGGGCTAGAAGCTTTCTTT. Translating it yields CASTIGLEAFF.

The chain employs TRBV11-2 and TRBJ2-7; no reliable D call. This CDR3 region has 16 residues. In germline, CDR1 is SGHAT, CDR2 FQNNGV. Between the trimmed V and J ends, which lost 5 bases and 3 bases, there was a span of 20 bases. CDR3 sequence: CASSPIVPRPDYEQYF. CDR3 in DNA: TGTGCCAGCAGCCCGATAGTGCCTAGACCAGACTACGAGCAGTACTTC. Full variable domain (rest looked up from reference TRBV11-2 and TRBJ2-7): EAGVAQSPRYKIIEKRQSVAFWCNPISGHATLYWYQQILGQGPKLLIQFQNNGVVDDSQLPKDRFSAERLKGVDSTLKIQPAKLEDSAVYLCASSPIVPRPDYEQYFGPGTRLTVT.

The chain recombines TRBV23-1 with TRBJ2-1, with TRBD1 matching 10 bases. TRBV23-1 is known as an ORF, though its function is uncertain. This CDR3 has 15 residues. V dropped 8 bases and J dropped 4; count of bases not matched to a gene: 8. The DNA of the CDR3 is TGCGCCAGCGGCTCCGGGACAGGGGTGTACAATGAGCAGTTCTTC. Its translation: CASGSGTGVYNEQFF.

This sequence joins TRBV20-1 and TRBJ2-7, with D possibly TRBD2 on 6 matching bases. Trimming shortened V by 1 base and J by 0 bases, and 10 bases separated the two germline ends. This CDR3 spans 14 amino acids. Germline V gives CDR1 DFQATT, CDR2 SNEGSKA (reference sequence). The chain's CDR3 is CSARGGAYSYEQYF. CDR3 DNA sequence: TGCAGTGCTAGAGGCGGGGCCTACTCCTACGAGCAGTACTTC.

V and J are TRBV20-1 and TRBJ2-3, with TRBD2 matching over 10 bases. CDR1 and CDR2 (germline): DFQATT, SNEGSKA (reference sequence). V gave up 2 bases and J gave up 0 bases; unmatched junction bases: 8. The CDR3 runs to 17 residues. This CDR3 is CSARPVAGGASTDTQYF. In nucleotides, the CDR3 is TGCAGTGCTAGACCTGTAGCGGGGGGCGCTAGCACAGATACGCAGTATTTT.

The chain employs TRBV12-3 or TRBV12-4 and TRBJ1-1, with D unresolved. Trimming stripped 3 bases from V and 1 base from J, with 6 bases between. This CDR3 is built from 13 residues. The CDR3, as DNA: TGTGCCAGCAGTTTCCAGCGGAACACTGAAGCTTTCTTT. This codes for CASSFQRNTEAFF.

The V gene is TRBV3-1, the J gene TRBJ1-1, with D maybe TRBD1 (5 bases). The germline gives CDR1 LGHDT, CDR2 YNNKEL (reference sequence). Trimming shortened V by 3 bases and J by 4 bases, and 15 bases separated the two germline ends. The length of the CDR3 is 15 residues. The CDR3 nucleotides read TGTGCCAGCAGCCAGGGAGCCATTGGGGGCACTGAAGCTTTCTTT. Encoded protein: CASSQGAIGGTEAFF.

The chain is built from TRBV30 and TRBJ2-7; tentatively, D is TRBD1 or TRBD2 (5 bases each). The V and J ends lost 3 bases and 1 base respectively, with 13 bases between them. The germline V gene has CDR1 GTSNPN and CDR2 SVGIG (reference sequence). This CDR3 is 14 amino acids long. For the CDR3, the DNA is TGTGCCTGGAGGAGGGGCGGAAGGTCCTACGAGCAGTACTTC. Translation gives CAWRRGGRSYEQYF. Full variable domain (outside the CDR3, taken from reference TRBV30 and TRBJ2-7): SQTIHQWPATLVQPVGSPLSLECTVEGTSNPNLYWYRQAAGRGLQLLFYSVGIGQISSEVPQNLSASRPQDRQFILSSKKLLLSDSGFYLCAWRRGGRSYEQYFGPGTRLTVT.

The chain carries TRBV20-1 and TRBJ1-2; TRBD1 might be the D (6 bases). The length of the CDR3 is 14 residues. Germline V gives CDR1 DFQATT, CDR2 SNEGSKA (reference sequence). V was clipped by 1 base and J by 7 bases, with 16 bases between them. The CDR3 here is CSARGSGESGGYTF. The CDR3 region has the DNA TGCAGTGCTAGAGGCTCAGGGGAGTCGGGTGGCTACACCTTC.

This chain joins TRBV27 and TRBJ2-3; the match to TRBD2 covers 7 bases. The CDR3 loop spans 15 amino acids. The V and J ends lost 3 bases and 1 base, in that order; junction bases with no gene match: 4. The germline V gene encodes CDR1 MNHEY and CDR2 SMNVEV (reference sequence). The CDR3, as DNA: TGTGCCAGCAGTTTTAGCGGGCGCCGCACAGATACGCAGTATTTT. Translated: CASSFSGRRTDTQYF.

The V gene is TRBV20-1, the J gene TRBJ1-5; D is unresolved. V was cut by 3 bases and J by 5 bases, with 8 bases left in between. Germline V gives CDR1 DFQATT, CDR2 SNEGSKA (reference sequence). This CDR3 is built from 12 residues. In nucleotides, the CDR3 is TGCAGTGCTAGTCAAACGGATCAGCCCCAGCATTTT. It specifies CSASQTDQPQHF.

In its sample, this clonotype was seen once. The chain recombines TRBV12-3 or TRBV12-4 with TRBJ1-6, with TRBD1 matching 9 bases. This CDR3 spans 16 amino acids. Trimming at V came to 5 bases and at J to 6 bases, leaving 8 bases not matched to a gene. The CDR3 loop reads CASSLQGAPRNSPLHF. DNA for the CDR3: TGTGCCAGCAGTCTACAGGGGGCGCCCCGTAATTCACCCCTCCACTTT.

The CDR3 is CASRYTSDSGYTF. Written as DNA, the CDR3 is TGTGCCAGCAGATATACTTCGGACAGTGGCTACACCTTC. The gene calls are TRBV6-5 and TRBJ1-2; maybe TRBD1 (6 bases). The CDR3 consists of 13 residues. Germline V gene data show CDR1 as MNHEY and CDR2 as SVGAGI. Trimming stripped 6 bases from V and 7 bases from J, with 15 bases between.

The V gene is TRBV20-1, the J gene TRBJ2-7, with D uncertain. V dropped 6 bases and J dropped 0 bases, with 12 bases sitting between them. Germline V gene lookup returns CDR1 DFQATT and CDR2 SNEGSKA (reference sequence). This CDR3 is built from 13 residues. CDR3 amino acids: CSALTMSSYEQYF. CDR3 DNA: TGCAGTGCCCTTACGATGAGCTCCTACGAGCAGTACTTC.

The count of this clonotype is one. J is TRBJ2-5 and V is TRBV3-1; 7 positions match TRBD1. The V segment lost 0 bases and the J segment 2 bases; nucleotides outside the gene matches: 6. The CDR3 sequence is 16 residues long. Germline CDR1 LGHDT, CDR2 YNNKEL (reference sequence). CDR3 sequence: CASSQDPQGEQETQYF. The CDR3 region has the DNA TGTGCCAGCAGCCAAGATCCCCAGGGGGAACAAGAGACCCAGTACTTC.

The rearrangement joins TRBV4-2 to TRBJ2-7; 9 bases map to TRBD1. The ends lost 1 base at V and 6 bases at J; junction bases unmatched: 7. This CDR3 spans 15 amino acids. Germline assignment: CDR1 LGHNA and CDR2 YNFKEQ. DNA of the CDR3: TGTGCCAGCAGCCAAGCGGGACAGGGACTGGGCGAGCAGTACTTC. Protein product: CASSQAGQGLGEQYF.

The V and J genes are TRBV7-8 and TRBJ2-5; 13 positions agree with TRBD2. This CDR3 comprises 14 residues. In germline, CDR1 is SGHVS, CDR2 FQNEAQ. After removal of 4 bases from V and 5 bases from J, the junction contained 1 base not matched to a gene. CDR3 loop: CASSSGLAGETQYF. The CDR3 DNA reads as TGTGCCAGCAGCTCGGGACTAGCGGGGGAGACCCAGTACTTC.

This rearrangement joins TRBV18 to TRBJ2-7, with TRBD1 matching 7 bases. Losses at the gene ends were 6 bases for V and 1 base for J; bases not matched to a gene: 12. Germline V gene data show CDR1 as KGHSH and CDR2 as LQKENI. CDR3 length: 16 residues. Written as DNA, the CDR3 is TGTGCCAGCTCCCCCACCACCTTGACAGGGTCCTACGAGCAGTACTTC. It encodes CASSPTTLTGSYEQYF. The whole variable domain, remainder taken from reference TRBV18 and TRBJ2-7, is NAGVMQNPRHLVRRRGQEARLRCSPMKGHSHVYWYRQLPEEGLKFMVYLQKENIIDESGMPKERFSAEFPKEGPSILRIQQVVRGDSAAYFCASSPTTLTGSYEQYFGPGTRLTVT.